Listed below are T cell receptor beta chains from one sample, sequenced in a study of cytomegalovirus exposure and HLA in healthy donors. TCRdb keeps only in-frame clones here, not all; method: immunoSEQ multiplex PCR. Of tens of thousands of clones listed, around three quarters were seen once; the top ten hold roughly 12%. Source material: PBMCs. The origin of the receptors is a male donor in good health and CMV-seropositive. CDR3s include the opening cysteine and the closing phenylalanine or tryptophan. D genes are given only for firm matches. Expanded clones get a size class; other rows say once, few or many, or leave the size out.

CASRWDSNTGELFF	TGCGCCAGCAGGTGGGACAGCAACACCGGGGAGCTGTTTTTT	TRBV5-1	14	TRBJ2-2	NA	TRBD1
CASSQDLIAGGNEQFF	TGCGCCAGCAGCCAAGATCTGATAGCGGGGGGCAATGAGCAGTTCTTC	TRBV4-3	16	TRBJ2-1	NA	TRBD2
CASSPPTSSGRYNEQFF	TGTGCCAGCTCACCACCGACATCTAGCGGGCGATACAATGAGCAGTTCTTC	TRBV18	17	TRBJ2-1	NA	TRBD2
CASTPAGVNTGELFF	TGTGCCAGCACCCCCGCCGGGGTGAACACCGGGGAGCTGTTTTTT	TRBV27	15	TRBJ2-2	NA	NA
CASSLASLDTQYF	TGTGCCAGCAGCTTAGCTAGCCTAGATACGCAGTATTTT	TRBV11-2	13	TRBJ2-3	NA	NA
CATSRATRTVMNEQFF	TGTGCCACCAGCAGAGCAACTAGGACGGTGATGAATGAGCAGTTCTTC	TRBV15	16	TRBJ2-1	NA	NA
CAWSGGGGSYNSPLHF	TGTGCCTGGAGTGGAGGGGGCGGCTCCTATAATTCACCCCTCCACTTT	TRBV30	16	TRBJ1-6	NA	TRBD1
CASRKTGTGELFF	TGTGCCAGTAGAAAAACAGGGACCGGGGAGCTGTTTTTT	TRBV19	13	TRBJ2-2	few	NA
CSVETRDRAYYGYTF	TGCAGCGTTGAAACAAGGGACAGGGCATACTATGGCTACACCTTC	TRBV29-1	15	TRBJ1-2	NA	TRBD1
CASSLEFEGTSGTYEQYF	TGTGCCAGCAGCTTAGAATTTGAGGGGACTAGCGGGACCTACGAGCAGTACTTC	TRBV7-6	18	TRBJ2-7	NA	TRBD2
CASSLGQKNTEAFF	TGTGCCAGCAGTTTAGGACAGAAAAACACTGAAGCTTTCTTT	TRBV28	14	TRBJ1-1	few	NA
CASSETQNYGYTF	TGTGCCAGCAGCGAGACACAAAACTATGGCTACACCTTC	TRBV5-4	13	TRBJ1-2	few	NA
CASSLRAGGPGETQYF	TGTGCCAGCAGCTTGAGAGCGGGGGGGCCAGGGGAGACCCAGTACTTC	TRBV5-4	16	TRBJ2-5	NA	TRBD2
CASSMGTARRTDTQYF	TGTGCCAGTAGTATGGGGACAGCAAGAAGGACAGATACGCAGTATTTT	TRBV19	16	TRBJ2-3	NA	TRBD1
CASSEQGMGWEKLFF	TGTGCCAGCAGTGAGCAGGGGATGGGTTGGGAAAAACTGTTTTTT	TRBV2	15	TRBJ1-4	NA	NA
CSVADNEQFF	TGCAGCGTTGCTGACAATGAGCAGTTCTTC	TRBV29-1	10	TRBJ2-1	once	NA
CASSPSSRFMNTEAFF	TGCGCCAGCAGCCCCTCATCTAGGTTCATGAACACTGAAGCTTTCTTT	TRBV5-1	16	TRBJ1-1	few	NA
CAWSKPGQGYSPLHF	TGTGCCTGGAGTAAACCGGGACAGGGGTATTCACCCCTCCACTTT	TRBV30	15	TRBJ1-6	NA	TRBD1
CASRANRRGNTEAFF	TGTGCCAGCAGGGCCAACCGCAGGGGGAACACTGAAGCTTTCTTT	TRBV28	15	TRBJ1-1	NA	NA
CASSAAGGGGGETQYF	TGCGCCAGCAGCGCGGCGGGAGGAGGAGGGGGAGAGACCCAGTACTTC	TRBV5-1	16	TRBJ2-5	NA	TRBD2
CAWSVRVFANTGELFF	TGTGCCTGGAGTGTACGGGTGTTCGCGAACACCGGGGAGCTGTTTTTT	TRBV30	16	TRBJ2-2	NA	NA
CASSESGGRTGELFF	TGCGCCAGCAGTGAGTCCGGGGGGCGCACCGGGGAGCTGTTTTTT	TRBV10-2	15	TRBJ2-2	NA	NA
CASSSDTVSYGYTF	TGTGCCAGCAGTTCGGACACCGTTTCCTATGGCTACACCTTC	TRBV5-6	14	TRBJ1-2	NA	NA
CASSDVGGAGTEAFF	TGTGCCAGCAGCGATGTAGGGGGCGCTGGCACTGAAGCTTTCTTT	TRBV9	15	TRBJ1-1	NA	TRBD1
CASSQSRGGQETQYF	TGCGCCAGCAGCCAGTCCCGGGGGGGGCAAGAGACCCAGTACTTC	TRBV4-1	15	TRBJ2-5	NA	TRBD2
CASRLGQLTDTQYF	TGTGCCAGCAGATTGGGACAGCTCACAGATACGCAGTATTTT	TRBV11-2	14	TRBJ2-3	NA	TRBD1
CASSITDTQYF	TGTGCCAGCAGTATCACAGATACGCAGTATTTT	TRBV5-6	11	TRBJ2-3	few	NA
CASQGPLNTEAFF	TGTGCCAGCCAGGGTCCCTTGAACACTGAAGCTTTCTTT	TRBV28	13	TRBJ1-1	NA	NA
CASSFAGGKDEQYF	TGTGCCAGCAGCTTTGCGGGGGGAAAGGACGAGCAGTACTTC	TRBV7-3	14	TRBJ2-7	NA	TRBD2
CASSLAGDRVSPLHF	TGTGCCAGCAGCTTAGCGGGAGACAGGGTTTCACCCCTCCACTTT	TRBV7-6	15	TRBJ1-6	few	TRBD1
CASSTGNEQFF	TGCGCCAGCAGCACAGGCAATGAGCAGTTCTTC	TRBV5-1	11	TRBJ2-1	NA	NA
CASRVAVRGNEQFF	TGTGCCAGCCGAGTAGCGGTACGGGGCAATGAGCAGTTCTTC	TRBV2	14	TRBJ2-1	NA	NA
CAWGLAREQYF	TGTGCCTGGGGCTTGGCCAGAGAGCAGTACTTC	TRBV30	11	TRBJ2-7	NA	NA
CASSEGGVTYEQYF	TGCGCCAGCAGTGAAGGAGGGGTAACCTACGAGCAGTACTTC	TRBV10-1	14	TRBJ2-7	once	NA
CASSLGLTPLEQYF	TGTGCCAGCAGCTTGGGCCTCACTCCTCTCGAGCAGTACTTC	TRBV5-6	14	TRBJ2-7	few	NA
CASSEVIDYRVQNEKLFF	TGTGCCAGCAGTGAAGTCATCGATTACAGGGTACAGAATGAAAAACTGTTTTTT	TRBV6-1	18	TRBJ1-4	NA	NA
CASSSGGTRKDNEQFF	TGTGCCAGCAGCTCGGGTGGGACTAGGAAAGACAATGAGCAGTTCTTC	TRBV5-4	16	TRBJ2-1	NA	TRBD2
CASSPDSNYGYTF	TGTGCCAGCAGCCCAGACAGTAACTATGGCTACACCTTC	TRBV9	13	TRBJ1-2	NA	NA
CASSVWTGGENTEAFF	TGTGCCAGCAGTGTCTGGACAGGGGGTGAGAACACTGAAGCTTTCTTT	TRBV2	16	TRBJ1-1	NA	TRBD1
CASSLSGGADTGELFF	TGTGCCAGCAGCTTAAGCGGGGGGGCCGACACCGGGGAGCTGTTTTTT	TRBV9	16	TRBJ2-2	few	TRBD2
CSSSSLAGGNTGELFF	TGTTCCAGCAGCTCTTTAGCGGGAGGAAACACCGGGGAGCTGTTTTTT	TRBV7-9	16	TRBJ2-2	NA	TRBD2
CASSSGTGQGYKLNTEAFF	TGTGCCAGCAGCTCCGGGACTGGACAGGGTTACAAATTGAACACTGAAGCTTTCTTT	TRBV7-9	19	TRBJ1-1	NA	TRBD1
CASSRGGGAAYEQYF	TGCGCCAGCAGCCGGGGGGGAGGGGCCGCCTACGAGCAGTACTTC	TRBV4-3	15	TRBJ2-7	few	TRBD2
CASSFQGGRTEAFF	TGTGCCAGCAGCTTCCAGGGGGGAAGGACTGAAGCTTTCTTT	TRBV11-1	14	TRBJ1-1	NA	TRBD1
CSVVLAATGELFF	TGCAGCGTTGTACTAGCGGCCACCGGGGAGCTGTTTTTT	TRBV29-1	13	TRBJ2-2	NA	TRBD2
CASSQESLLLAYEQYF	TGCGCCAGCAGCCAAGAATCACTACTCCTGGCCTACGAGCAGTACTTC	TRBV4-1	16	TRBJ2-7	few	NA
CASSVDSRNQPQHF	TGCGCCAGCAGCGTGGACTCACGGAATCAGCCCCAGCATTTT	TRBV5-1	14	TRBJ1-5	NA	NA
CASSAGLMNAEAFF	TGTGCCAGCAGTGCCGGACTGATGAACGCTGAAGCTTTCTTT	TRBV25-1	14	TRBJ1-1	NA	NA
CASSPSSGGSPNEQFF	TGTGCCAGCAGCCCATCTAGCGGGGGTTCACCCAATGAGCAGTTCTTC	TRBV4-2	16	TRBJ2-1	NA	TRBD2
CASSGLAGKMNEQFF	TGCGCCAGCAGCGGACTAGCGGGAAAGATGAATGAGCAGTTCTTC	TRBV10-1	15	TRBJ2-1	NA	TRBD2
CASSPTDRSEHNEQFF	TGTGCCAGCTCACCTACGGACAGATCCGAGCACAATGAGCAGTTCTTC	TRBV18	16	TRBJ2-1	NA	NA
CASSFQGAEGYTF	TGCGCCAGCAGCTTTCAGGGGGCGGAAGGCTACACCTTC	TRBV5-1	13	TRBJ1-2	NA	TRBD1